Below, 26 T cell receptor beta chains from the same sample are listed, as sequenced in a study of T-cell memory formation after mild COVID-19. TCRdb reprocessed the 5' RACE reads with MiXCR, giving one entry per CDR3 protein. Of about 410,000 distinct CDR3 sequences listed, 23% are singletons. The sequencing input was PBMCs or a T cell subset sorted from them (not recorded which). These receptors all stem from an adult woman who had mild COVID-19 (a few samples of this study predate the infection). Cell type and time point are not known.

V and J are TRBV11-2 and TRBJ2-1; the D gene is possibly TRBD1 (6 bases). CDR1 and CDR2 from the germline V gene are SGHAT and FQNNGV. The CDR3 length is 11 residues. The V end was cut by 6 bases, the J end by 10 bases, with 10 bases between. CDR3 loop: CASRSRGEQFF. The CDR3 DNA reads as TGTGCCAGCAGGTCAAGGGGGGAGCAGTTCTTC.

This clonotype was observed a single time. V and J are TRBV27 and TRBJ1-2; D gene uncertain. Germline-derived CDR1 and CDR2 are MNHEY and SMNVEV (reference sequence). This CDR3 is built from 17 residues. V shed 4 bases and J shed 4 bases, with 22 bases lying between them. The CDR3 is CASSSAGPAVAGYGYTF. CDR3 coding DNA: TGTGCCAGCAGTTCTGCAGGCCCGGCTGTGGCGGGCTATGGCTACACCTTC.

The chain joins TRBV20-1 to TRBJ1-1; 7 bases agree with TRBD1. The CDR3 is made up of 12 amino acids. Germline CDR1 is DFQATT and CDR2 is SNEGSKA (reference sequence). Trimming cost V 8 bases and J 0 bases; bases outside gene matches: 3. As DNA, the CDR3 is TGCAGTCCGACAGGGATGAACACTGAAGCTTTCTTT. Translated, it gives CSPTGMNTEAFF.

The chain couples TRBV7-6 to TRBJ2-5; TRBD1 matches 9 bases. This CDR3 contains 16 residues. V lost 5 bases and J lost 2; bases outside the gene matches: 9. Germline lookup yields CDR1 SGHVS and CDR2 FNYEAQ. CDR3 DNA: TGTGCCAGCAGCCTCCGGGGGACAGGGTGGCAAGAGACCCAGTACTTC. Its translation is CASSLRGTGWQETQYF.

This clonotype was observed a handful of times. The rearrangement joins TRBV5-1 to TRBJ2-6; tentative D call: TRBD2 (5 bases). Looked up from germline, CDR1 is SGHRS and CDR2 is YFSETQ. This CDR3 is built from 14 residues. V lost 4 bases and J 4 bases, leaving 9 bases between the germline ends. CDR3 amino acids: CASSRETGANVLTF. CDR3 DNA: TGCGCCAGCAGCCGGGAAACAGGGGCCAACGTCCTGACTTTC.

This clonotype appeared a few times. The gene calls are TRBV9 and TRBJ1-6; no clear D. The CDR3 is 17 amino acids. CDR1 and CDR2 (germline): SGDLS, YYNGEE. V was trimmed by 0 bases and J by 0 bases, leaving 10 bases between them. This CDR3 is CASSVGPQSSYNSPLHF. In DNA form, the CDR3 reads TGTGCCAGCAGCGTAGGGCCGCAAAGCTCCTATAATTCACCCCTCCACTTT. Based on the CDR3 plus reference TRBV9 and TRBJ1-6, the full variable domain is DSGVTQTPKHLITATGQRVTLRCSPRSGDLSVYWYQQSLDQGLQFLIQYYNGEERAKGNILERFSAQQFPDLHSELNLSSLELGDSALYFCASSVGPQSSYNSPLHFGNGTRLTVT.

There are a few counts of this clonotype. The V gene is TRBV6-1, the J gene TRBJ1-3; 7 bases are a match to TRBD1. This CDR3 comprises 14 residues. CDR1 MNHNS and CDR2 SASEGT come from the germline V gene. J gave up 4 bases and V 5 bases, and 5 bases lay outside the gene matches. The CDR3 sequence is CASSQQGNGNTIYF. In DNA, the CDR3 is TGTGCCAGCAGTCAACAGGGGAACGGAAACACCATATATTTT.

The chain employs TRBV5-1 and TRBJ2-1; TRBD2 aligns across 7 bases. The CDR3 covers 15 residues. The germline V gene has CDR1 SGHRS and CDR2 YFSETQ. V lost 4 bases to trimming and J lost 6 bases; unmatched junction nucleotides: 10. CDR3 loop: CASSGTASGGNEQFF. CDR3 DNA: TGCGCCAGCAGCGGGACGGCTTCGGGAGGCAATGAGCAGTTCTTC.

The J gene is TRBJ2-7, the V gene TRBV7-6, with D possibly being TRBD1 or TRBD2 (5 bases each). The CDR3 runs to 17 residues. Germline assignment: CDR1 SGHVS and CDR2 FNYEAQ. V was trimmed by 0 bases and J by 6 bases, leaving 21 bases between them. The CDR3 coding sequence is TGTGCCAGCAGCTTAGCCCTCGGGATTAGGGACCTCCGCGAGCAGTACTTC. Translation gives CASSLALGIRDLREQYF.

This clonotype was seen a few times. This chain connects TRBV29-1 to TRBJ2-1, with 10 bases matching TRBD2. After removal of 6 bases from V and 7 bases from J, the junction contained 9 bases not matched to a gene. CDR3 length: 14 residues. Germline CDR1 and CDR2: SQVTM and ANQGSEA. Written as DNA, the CDR3 is TGCAGCGTCGCCTGGACTAGCGGAGAGAATGAGCAGTTCTTC. This encodes CSVAWTSGENEQFF.

The chain has TRBV7-9 and TRBJ2-1; 10 bases line up with TRBD2. The germline CDR1 and CDR2 sequences are SEHNR and FQNEAQ (reference sequence). The CDR3 length is 13 residues. The junction had 6 bases not matched to a gene; V was cut back by 8 bases and J by 8 bases. The DNA of the CDR3 is TGTGCCAGCCTAGCGGGAGTAAGGCATGAGCAGTTCTTC. Translation: CASLAGVRHEQFF.

The CDR3 protein is CASSFGSPVGQLGTQYF. CDR3 nucleotides: TGTGCCAGCAGCTTTGGGTCACCGGTGGGACAGCTCGGTACGCAGTATTTT. This chain connects TRBV5-5 to TRBJ2-3, with 7 bases identical to TRBD1. This CDR3 is built from 17 residues. V dropped 2 bases and J dropped 8; count of bases not matched to a gene: 17. Germline V lookup: CDR1 SGHKS, CDR2 YYEKEE (reference sequence).

The sample holds a few counts of this clonotype. The chain combines TRBV15 with TRBJ2-7; D is ambiguous. The CDR3 has 12 residues. Germline V lookup: CDR1 LNHNV, CDR2 YYDKDF (reference sequence). Trimming left V 8 bases short and J 1 base short, with 9 bases between. The CDR3 nucleotides read TGTGCCACCTCCATAGGTTCCTACGAGCAGTACTTC. Translation: CATSIGSYEQYF. Supplemented by reference TRBV15 and TRBJ2-7, the full variable domain reads DAMVIQNPRYQVTQFGKPVTLSCSQTLNHNVMYWYQQKSSQAPKLLFHYYDKDFNNEADTPDNFQSRRPNTSFCFLDIRSPGLGDTAMYLCATSIGSYEQYFGPGTRLTVT.

This clonotype has only a few counts. The V gene is TRBV20-1, the J gene TRBJ2-7; a possible D gene is TRBD2 (7 bases). The CDR3 has 15 residues. Trimming took 3 bases from V and 2 from J, leaving 17 bases between them. Germline V gene data show CDR1 as DFQATT and CDR2 as SNEGSKA (reference sequence). This CDR3 reads CSASSGGGSPYEQYF. CDR3 bases: TGCAGTGCTAGCTCGGGGGGCGGGAGTCCCTACGAGCAGTACTTC.

The chain recombines TRBV5-1 with TRBJ1-3; TRBD1 might be the D (5 bases). Looked up from germline, CDR1 is SGHRS and CDR2 is YFSETQ. The CDR3 covers 14 residues. The V end lost 1 base, the J end lost 8 bases, and 13 bases lay between the germline ends. The CDR3 is CASSLRGAEDTIYF. The CDR3 DNA sequence: TGCGCCAGCAGCTTGAGAGGGGCCGAGGACACCATATATTTT.

V and J are TRBV7-8 and TRBJ2-5; no reliable D call. V shed 3 bases and J shed 5 bases, with 10 bases lying between them. CDR1 and CDR2 from the germline V gene are SGHVS and FQNEAQ. This CDR3 region has 13 residues. CDR3 DNA: TGTGCCAGCAGCTTTTCGGCTATGGAGACCCAGTACTTC. Its translation: CASSFSAMETQYF.

This chain joins TRBV3-1 and TRBJ2-3; the D gene is possibly TRBD2 (5 bases). The CDR3 length is 17 residues. Trimming left V 4 bases short and J 0 bases short, with 17 bases between. CDR1 and CDR2 from the germline V gene are LGHDT and YNNKEL (reference sequence). The CDR3 sequence is CASSLRTGVGSTDTQYF. The CDR3 DNA reads as TGTGCCAGCAGCCTGAGGACCGGGGTCGGCAGCACAGATACGCAGTATTTT.

This clonotype has a handful of counts. The CDR3 here is CASSLLVPGELFF. CDR3 bases: TGTGCCAGCAGTTTATTGGTCCCCGGGGAGCTGTTTTTT. The chain couples TRBV12-3 or TRBV12-4 to TRBJ2-2; no firm D call. The length of the CDR3 is 13 residues. Trimming took off 2 bases at V and 6 bases at J, with 7 bases between the two ends.

The rearrangement joins TRBV7-9 to TRBJ1-4, with D perhaps TRBD1 (6 bases). CDR1 SEHNR and CDR2 FQNEAQ come from the germline V gene (reference sequence). Trimming shortened V by 4 bases and J by 2 bases, and 17 bases separated the two germline ends. This CDR3 contains 17 residues. CDR3: CASSWGAGAKTNEKLFF. CDR3 coding DNA: TGTGCCAGCAGCTGGGGGGCGGGGGCGAAGACTAATGAAAAACTGTTTTTT. The variable domain in full, with the rest retrieved from reference TRBV7-9 and TRBJ1-4, is DTGVSQNPRHKITKRGQNVTFRCDPISEHNRLYWYRQTLGQGPEFLTYFQNEAQLEKSRLLSDRFSAERPKGSFSTLEIQRTEQGDSAMYLCASSWGAGAKTNEKLFFGSGTQLSVL.

This clonotype was counted ten times or more. The chain combines TRBV6-1 with TRBJ2-1, with TRBD2 identical over 12 bases. The junction had 3 bases not matched to a gene; V was cut back by 4 bases and J by 5 bases. This CDR3 contains 15 residues. CDR1 is MNHNS and CDR2 is SASEGT in the germline V gene. This CDR3 is CASSGGLAGNNEQFF. The CDR3 coding sequence is TGTGCCAGCAGTGGAGGACTAGCGGGGAACAATGAGCAGTTCTTC.

In its sample, this clonotype was seen a few times. This chain links TRBV29-1 with TRBJ1-1, with TRBD1 identical over 9 bases. This CDR3 spans 13 amino acids. Trimming cost V 7 bases and J 4 bases; bases outside gene matches: 7. Germline CDR1 SQVTM, CDR2 ANQGSEA. The CDR3 reads CSAAQGAATEAFF. CDR3 nucleotides: TGCAGCGCTGCACAGGGGGCAGCCACTGAAGCTTTCTTT.

This chain connects TRBV6-2 or TRBV6-3 to TRBJ2-7; D not certain. Looked up from germline, CDR1 is MNHEY and CDR2 is SVGEGT. The CDR3 extends over 19 amino acids. Between the trimmed V and J ends, which lost 2 bases and 3 bases, there was a span of 26 bases. DNA of the CDR3: TGTGCCAGCAGTTACCCGGGTAGCTACCGTAAGGCCCCGGGCTACGAGCAGTACTTC. Translated, it gives CASSYPGSYRKAPGYEQYF.

This clonotype was found a few times. This chain links TRBV7-6 with TRBJ2-1; D unclear. The CDR3 is 13 residues long. CDR1 is SGHVS, CDR2 FNYEAQ, per germline. V was trimmed by 4 bases and J by 2 bases, leaving 6 bases between them. CDR3 loop: CASSSSAYNEQFF. DNA for the CDR3: TGTGCCAGCAGCTCTTCAGCCTACAATGAGCAGTTCTTC.

The chain recombines TRBV20-1 with TRBJ2-1, with TRBD2 identical over 7 bases. Per the germline V gene, CDR1 is DFQATT and CDR2 is SNEGSKA (reference sequence). The ends lost 0 bases at V and 0 bases at J; junction bases unmatched: 5. The CDR3 has 16 residues. For the CDR3, the DNA is TGCAGTGCTAGAGATGGCGGGGGAAGCTCCTACAATGAGCAGTTCTTC. Protein sequence: CSARDGGGSSYNEQFF.

This clonotype has a handful of counts. The chain employs TRBV10-3 and TRBJ1-1; a possible D gene is TRBD1 (5 bases). The CDR3 spans 12 residues. CDR1 and CDR2 (germline): ENHRY, SYGVKD. Between the trimmed V and J ends, which lost 10 bases and 4 bases, there was a span of 13 bases. For the CDR3, the DNA is TGTGCCACCGGGGGGGGAATCACTGAAGCTTTCTTT. Residues: CATGGGITEAFF.

This clonotype has more than one count but fewer than ten. This chain joins TRBV3-1 and TRBJ1-1; D might be TRBD1 (6 bases). Germline loops: CDR1 LGHDT, CDR2 YNNKEL (reference sequence). Trimming took off 1 base at V and 4 bases at J, with 10 bases between the two ends. The CDR3 has 14 residues. Here the CDR3 reads CASSQAGGLTEAFF. Here the CDR3 DNA reads TGTGCCAGCAGCCAAGCTGGGGGGCTCACTGAAGCTTTCTTT.